A single sample gave rise to the 19 T cell receptor beta chains below, sequenced in a study of Ad26.COV2.S vaccination and SARS-CoV-2 variants. TCRdb's copy holds only in-frame clones and misses some; the assay was immunoSEQ multiplex PCR. This sample has 240,000 or so clones, with approximately 90% found just once. Documented treatment: some 19 received Ad26.COV2.S at low or high dose, single or two shots; five or six received placebo; per-sample allocation not given. Samples were taken on day 63 after the first vaccine or placebo injection. The sample was peripheral blood, taken in a trial of Ad26.COV2.S vaccine versus placebo. The receptors come from a person aged 18-60 years who received the Ad26.COV2.S COVID-19 vaccine or a placebo.

This clone was seen a single time. This sequence joins TRBV30 and TRBJ2-7; D ambiguous. Trimming took off 4 bases at V and 4 bases at J, with 8 bases between the two ends. CDR1 is GTSNPN and CDR2 is SVGIG in the germline V gene (reference sequence). CDR3 size: 11 residues. The CDR3 DNA is TGTGCCTGGACTTCAGCGTACGAGCAGTACTTC. Protein: CAWTSAYEQYF.

The chain employs TRBV28 and TRBJ1-1, with D unclear. Germline V gene sequence: CDR1 MDHEN, CDR2 SYDVKM. This CDR3 region has 15 residues. V lost 5 bases, J lost 6 bases, and 19 bases lay in between. CDR3 loop: CASSPLGASGPEAFF. For the CDR3, the DNA is TGTGCCAGCAGTCCCCTGGGAGCTTCGGGTCCTGAAGCTTTCTTT.

This clone is a singleton in its sample. The V gene is TRBV28, the J gene TRBJ2-1, with 11 bases that match TRBD2. Trimming at V came to 6 bases and at J to 6 bases, leaving 10 bases not matched to a gene. The CDR3 totals 16 residues. Germline values: CDR1 MDHEN, CDR2 SYDVKM. The CDR3 is CASSSTTSGSGNEQFF. In DNA, the CDR3 is TGTGCCAGCAGCTCGACCACTAGCGGGAGTGGCAATGAGCAGTTCTTC. Supplemented by reference TRBV28 and TRBJ2-1, the full variable domain reads DVKVTQSSRYLVKRTGEKVFLECVQDMDHENMFWYRQDPGLGLRLIYFSYDVKMKEKGDIPEGYSVSREKKERFSLILESASTNQTSMYLCASSSTTSGSGNEQFFGPGTRLTVL.

This chain joins TRBV27 and TRBJ1-1; TRBD1 is a possible D gene (5 bases). This CDR3 is 16 amino acids long. The V gene lost 1 base and the J gene lost 1 base, with 13 bases spanning the gap. CDR1 and CDR2 from the germline V gene are MNHEY and SMNVEV (reference sequence). The CDR3 coding sequence is TGTGCCAGCAGTTTATGGGCAGGGACCGAGAACACTGAAGCTTTCTTT. It translates to CASSLWAGTENTEAFF.

This rearrangement joins TRBV7-2 to TRBJ2-1; 8 bases match TRBD2. Germline lookup yields CDR1 SGHTA and CDR2 FQGNSA. The V and J ends lost 7 bases and 4 bases, in that order; junction bases with no gene match: 3. The CDR3 extends over 13 amino acids. Written as DNA, the CDR3 is TGTGCCAGCAAGGCTAGCGGGTACAATGAGCAGTTCTTC. It encodes CASKASGYNEQFF.

This clone came up a few times. The chain carries TRBV5-5 and TRBJ2-3, with 8 positions matching TRBD2. Germline CDR1 and CDR2: SGHKS and YYEKEE (reference sequence). J gave up 9 bases and V 4 bases, and 16 bases lay outside the gene matches. The CDR3 spans 16 residues. The CDR3 loop is CASSPLAGAGVITQYF. The DNA for the CDR3 is TGTGCCAGCAGCCCGCTGGCAGGAGCGGGGGTTATAACGCAGTATTTT. Full variable domain (remainder filled in from reference TRBV5-5 and TRBJ2-3): DAGVTQSPTHLIKTRGQQVTLRCSPISGHKSVSWYQQVLGQGPQFIFQYYEKEERGRGNFPDRFSARQFPNYSSELNVNALLLGDSALYLCASSPLAGAGVITQYFGPGTRLTVL.

The chain combines TRBV28 with TRBJ2-7; 11 bases agree with TRBD2. This CDR3 is 14 amino acids long. CDR1 and CDR2 from the germline V gene are MDHEN and SYDVKM. V lost 8 bases to trimming and J lost 7 bases; unmatched junction nucleotides: 10. The CDR3 region is CASGLAGGTNEQYF. In DNA, the CDR3 is TGTGCCAGCGGGCTAGCGGGAGGAACGAATGAGCAGTACTTC.

The chain recombines TRBV19 with TRBJ2-1; 9 nucleotides match TRBD1. CDR1 and CDR2 (germline): LNHDA, SQIVND (reference sequence). The CDR3 loop spans 16 amino acids. The trim removed 4 bases at V and 5 bases at J, leaving 9 bases unmatched. The DNA for the CDR3 is TGTGCCAGTAGTAGGCGAACAGGGGGCGCGGACAATGAGCAGTTCTTC. Its protein is CASSRRTGGADNEQFF.

The chain couples TRBV15 to TRBJ2-1, with D unresolved. With 5 bases removed from V and 0 bases from J, the gap between germline ends came to 8 bases. Germline loops: CDR1 LNHNV, CDR2 YYDKDF (reference sequence). The CDR3 consists of 14 residues. CDR3 sequence: CATSGPSSYNEQFF. The CDR3 DNA is TGTGCCACCAGCGGCCCCAGCTCCTACAATGAGCAGTTCTTC.

The gene calls are TRBV5-1 and TRBJ1-1, with D possibly TRBD1 on 5 matching bases. V lost 5 bases and J 0 bases, leaving 20 bases between the germline ends. The CDR3 is 17 amino acids. CDR1 and CDR2 from the germline V gene are SGHRS and YFSETQ. CDR3: CASRLTGTGRLNTEAFF. In nucleotides, the CDR3 is TGCGCCAGCAGGCTGACCGGGACGGGAAGACTGAACACTGAAGCTTTCTTT.

The rearrangement joins TRBV25-1 to TRBJ2-1; possibly TRBD2 for D (6 bases). CDR1 is MGHDK and CDR2 is SYGVNS in the germline V gene. The CDR3 runs to 15 residues. The V gene lost 4 bases and the J gene lost 0 bases, with 10 bases spanning the gap. CDR3 in DNA: TGTGCCAGCAGTGTGGGGGGACCCTCCTACAATGAGCAGTTCTTC. Translated, it gives CASSVGGPSYNEQFF.

V usage is TRBV5-1 and J usage is TRBJ1-2; D ambiguous. V was clipped by 3 bases and J by 6 bases, with 15 bases between them. The germline V gene has CDR1 SGHRS and CDR2 YFSETQ. The CDR3 spans 14 residues. CDR3 residues: CASSWEITSDGYTF. The CDR3 nucleotides are TGCGCCAGCAGCTGGGAGATAACATCGGATGGCTACACCTTC.

V is TRBV7-9 and J is TRBJ2-2; D gene ambiguous. The CDR3 sequence is 13 residues long. Germline CDR1 reads SEHNR; CDR2 reads FQNEAQ (reference sequence). V lost 1 base and J 5 bases, leaving 5 bases between the germline ends. CDR3 sequence: CASSLEGTGELFF. CDR3 bases: TGTGCCAGCAGCTTAGAGGGAACCGGGGAGCTGTTTTTT.

In DNA, the CDR3 is TGCAGCGTGGGGGGGACCCAACTTGGCTACACCTTC. Protein: CSVGGTQLGYTF. V and J are TRBV29-1 and TRBJ1-2, with a weak D call TRBD1 (5 bases). Between the trimmed V and J ends, which lost 6 bases and 7 bases, there was a span of 15 bases. Germline V gene data show CDR1 as SQVTM and CDR2 as ANQGSEA. The CDR3 covers 12 residues. The full variable domain, rest sourced from reference TRBV29-1 and TRBJ1-2, is SAVISQKPSRDICQRGTSLTIQCQVDSQVTMMFWYRQQPGQSLTLIATANQGSEATYESGFVIDKFPISRPNLTFSTLTVSNMSPEDSSIYLCSVGGTQLGYTFGSGTRLTVV.

V and J are TRBV6-2 or TRBV6-3 and TRBJ1-5; 10 nucleotides line up with TRBD1. The CDR3 is 16 amino acids. J gave up 2 bases and V 4 bases, and 5 bases lay outside the gene matches. Per germline, CDR1 MNHEY and CDR2 SVGEGT. The CDR3 protein is CASSSGQGVGNQPQHF. CDR3 DNA: TGTGCCAGCAGTTCAGGACAGGGGGTTGGCAATCAGCCCCAGCATTTT.

CDR3 DNA: TGTGCCAGCTCACCCTTCTCCGGACAGGGGAAGGGGCAAGAGACCCAGTACTTC. This codes for CASSPFSGQGKGQETQYF. V and J are TRBV18 and TRBJ2-5; the match to TRBD1 covers 9 bases. J lost 2 bases, V lost 3 bases, and 13 bases had no gene match. Germline lookup yields CDR1 KGHSH and CDR2 LQKENI. The CDR3 is 18 residues long. Full variable domain (missing parts from reference TRBV18 and TRBJ2-5): NAGVMQNPRHLVRRRGQEARLRCSPMKGHSHVYWYRQLPEEGLKFMVYLQKENIIDESGMPKERFSAEFPKEGPSILRIQQVVRGDSAAYFCASSPFSGQGKGQETQYFGPGTRLLVL.

The chain employs TRBV7-2 and TRBJ2-1; D uncertain. CDR1 is SGHTA and CDR2 is FQGNSA in the germline V gene. Trimming took 3 bases from V and 9 from J, leaving 18 bases between them. The CDR3 covers 15 residues. CDR3 sequence (DNA): TGTGCCAGCAGCTTCGGGTCGGCCAGTGTAGGTGAGCAGTTCTTC. Protein sequence: CASSFGSASVGEQFF.

The rearrangement uses TRBV7-8 and TRBJ2-1; 9 bases line up with TRBD1. Germline V gene sequence: CDR1 SGHVS, CDR2 FQNEAQ. CDR3 size: 16 residues. Germline trimming cut 5 bases from V and 8 bases from J; bases unmatched to any gene: 13. The CDR3 DNA reads as TGTGCCAGCAGCCCCCGAGCCGGGACAGGGAACGATGAGCAGTTCTTC. Its protein is CASSPRAGTGNDEQFF. The complete variable domain, with remaining parts taken from reference TRBV7-8 and TRBJ2-1, reads GAGVSQSPRYKVAKRGQDVALRCDPISGHVSLFWYQQALGQGPEFLTYFQNEAQLDKSGLPSDRFFAERPEGSVSTLKIQRTQQEDSAVYLCASSPRAGTGNDEQFFGPGTRLTVL.

V is TRBV7-2 and J is TRBJ1-6; weak D call: TRBD1 (5 bases). Trimming shortened V by 1 base and J by 10 bases, and 14 bases separated the two germline ends. Germline CDR1 is SGHTA and CDR2 is FQGNSA. There are 15 residues in the CDR3. CDR3: CASSLVGGYDSPLHF. The CDR3 bases are TGTGCCAGCAGCTTAGTTGGGGGGTATGACTCACCCCTCCACTTT.